Presented here are 5 T cell receptor beta chains from one specimen sequenced in a study of T cell repertoires in cytomegalovirus infection. TCRdb used MiXCR to reprocess the reads, holding one entry per CDR3 protein. Among about 920,000 distinct CDR3 sequences listed, approximately 31% were seen once. No antigen has been assigned to these receptors. The input for sequencing was cultured CD8+ T cells from PBMCs, taken from culture after CMV antigen stimulation. The receptors shown here come from a human donor in good health (CMV status not recorded). Some clones in this sample may be carry-over from other donors' samples.

This clonotype was recorded a few times. The chain links TRBV12-3 or TRBV12-4 to TRBJ2-4; 8 nucleotides agree with TRBD1. J gave up 10 bases and V 5 bases, and 13 bases lay outside the gene matches. The CDR3 covers 15 residues. CDR3 sequence (DNA): TGTGCCAGCAGTCTTATCTGGACAGGGTCAAGGATTCAGTACTTC. It specifies CASSLIWTGSRIQYF.

The chain joins TRBV11-3 to TRBJ2-2; D unresolved. The CDR3 sequence is 15 residues long. V lost 5 bases, J lost 1 base, and 11 bases lay in between. Per the germline V gene, CDR1 is SGHNT and CDR2 is YENEEA. The CDR3 region has the DNA TGTGCCAGCAGCCTAAGACGGGTGAACACCGGGGAGCTGTTTTTT. Its protein is CASSLRRVNTGELFF.

This clonotype was recorded many times. CDR3 residues: CASNEGINSNQPQHF. The CDR3 coding sequence is TGTGCCAGCAACGAAGGGATCAATAGCAATCAGCCCCAGCATTTT. The chain is built from TRBV7-2 and TRBJ1-5; the D is unclear. Germline lookup yields CDR1 SGHTA and CDR2 FQGNSA. V was clipped by 7 bases and J by 0 bases, with 13 bases between them. The CDR3 sequence is 15 residues long.

The genes are TRBV2 and TRBJ2-7; TRBD2 agrees at 8 bases. Germline-derived CDR1 and CDR2 are SNHLY and FYNNEI. The CDR3 is 13 amino acids. Germline trimming cut 10 bases from V and 4 bases from J; bases unmatched to any gene: 9. The CDR3 reads CANYRGGAYEQYF. CDR3 nucleotide sequence: TGTGCCAACTACCGGGGGGGTGCTTACGAGCAGTACTTC.

This clonotype came up once. V gene TRBV10-3 combines with J gene TRBJ1-2; maybe TRBD1 (6 bases). CDR1 and CDR2 (germline): ENHRY, SYGVKD. The CDR3 length is 14 residues. The V and J ends lost 8 bases and 3 bases respectively, with 16 bases between them. The CDR3 region is CAIHLPGADYGYTF. CDR3 DNA: TGTGCCATCCATCTCCCGGGGGCTGACTATGGCTACACCTTC.